The source of this T cell receptor (beta chain) is a study of blood T cell repertoires in COVID-19 (dated by TCRdb to the early 2020s). Study-wide context: Samples from collaborators originated in the United States, Italy and Spain and spanned both the acute and convalescent phases of COVID-19. Deeply sampled blood TCRbeta repertoires from subjects exposed to, actively infected with, or recovered from COVID-19 were included in the dataset. The samples were drawn from two sources: the first 160 participants of the ongoing ImmuneRACE study, and 1,000 to 1,500 subjects contributed by 6 global collaborators. The material from the prospective study consisted of cDNA or gDNA derived from T cells, B-cell-depleted T cells, or PBMCs. Nearly every sample came with metadata listing a de-identified subject ID, COVID-19 status, age in years and sex. Where HLA class I and class II types were available, the types were taken from metadata supplied by the sample provider, not from assay-based typing. The repertoires were made available in a free public database intended to serve as a resource for research on the immune response to SARS-CoV-2.

With regard to this clone: The antigen it binds to is not known. Nothing much larger sits one base from this clone, and base qualities are not available.

Findings and caveats that apply to the study as a whole: The quantity of clinical and demographic metadata differed by source and by participant and was supplied without curation.

From cysteine to phenylalanine, the CDR3 is 15 amino acids long. The sequence is cut down to CDR3 DNA, 45 bases in frame from base 1. According to the germline V gene, CDR1 reads SGDLS and CDR2 reads YYNGEE. Clipping removes 0 bases from V and 6 bases from J, with 3 as the unmatched junction base count. TCRbeta CDR3 regions were amplified from genomic DNA using the immunoSEQ Assay, a bias-controlled multiplex PCR. The study's own analysis went as follows. Within the assay, amplification of reference gene primers was used to estimate how many nucleated cells each sample contained. Sequence reads were collapsed and filtered to measure the absolute abundance of every unique TCRbeta CDR3 rearrangement. For each sample, productive Simpson clonality was calculated as the square root of Simpson's diversity index over productive rearrangements. In TCRdb, the immuneACCESS table is reduced to in-frame sequences with V and J assigned. These tables do not hold every clone; where another copy was compared, an unresolved V gene accounts for under half, and the others remain unexplained. V, J and clone size derive from that table, while D and trimming were established from the DNA sequence. The sample table holds approximately 390,000 clones, of which approximately 86% were seen once. The ten top clones hold roughly 1.9% of the sample.

Participants in the prospective study were enrolled through a virtual design, were aged 18 to 89 years, and lived in approximately 24 United States geographic areas. To assign participants to cohorts, the prospective study relied on clinical history that participants themselves reported in a screening survey and a study questionnaire. Mobile phlebotomists in the prospective study collected whole blood, serum and a nasopharyngeal or oropharyngeal swab from every participant. Participants in the prospective study had the option to provide additional blood draws and questionnaires over a 2-month period. Prospective study blood samples were shipped either frozen or at room temperature before DNA extraction.

The receptor was isolated from a woman aged 40 to 50 with acute COVID-19. The specimen was PBMCs or T cells enriched from blood (not recorded which). The chain employs TRBV9 and TRBJ1-6; the junction holds 7 bases that match TRBD1. The CDR3 sequence is CASSVAGDSNSPLHF. The DNA sequence is as follows: TGTGCCAGCAGCGTAGCCGGGGACAGTAATTCACCCCTCCACTTT.